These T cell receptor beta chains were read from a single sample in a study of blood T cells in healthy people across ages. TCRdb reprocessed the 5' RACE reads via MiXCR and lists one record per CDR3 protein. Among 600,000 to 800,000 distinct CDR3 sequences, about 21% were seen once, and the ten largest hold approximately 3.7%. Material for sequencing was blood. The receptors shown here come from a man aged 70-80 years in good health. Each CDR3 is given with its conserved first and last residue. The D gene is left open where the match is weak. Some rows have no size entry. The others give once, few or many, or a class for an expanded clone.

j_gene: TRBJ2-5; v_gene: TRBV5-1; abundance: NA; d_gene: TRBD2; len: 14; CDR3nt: TGCGCCAGCGGCCCCGTAGCGGGACAAGAGACCCAGTACTTC; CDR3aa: CASGPVAGQETQYF
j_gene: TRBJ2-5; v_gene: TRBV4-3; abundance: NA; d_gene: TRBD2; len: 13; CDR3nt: TGCGCCAGCAGCCAAGATCGGGCTAGCGGGGAGTTCTTC; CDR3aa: CASSQDRASGEFF
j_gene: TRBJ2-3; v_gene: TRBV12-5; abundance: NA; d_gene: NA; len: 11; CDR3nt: TGTGCTAGTGGTCCCGGCGATACGCAGTATTTT; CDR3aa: CASGPGDTQYF
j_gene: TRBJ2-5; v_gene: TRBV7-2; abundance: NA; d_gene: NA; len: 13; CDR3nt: TGTGCCAGCAGCTTACATGGGGAAGAGACCCAGTACTTC; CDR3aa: CASSLHGEETQYF
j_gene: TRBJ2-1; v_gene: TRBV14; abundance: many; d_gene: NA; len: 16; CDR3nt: TGTGCCAGCAGCCAAGTCACTAGGTCTCCGTACAATGAGCAGTTCTTC; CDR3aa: CASSQVTRSPYNEQFF
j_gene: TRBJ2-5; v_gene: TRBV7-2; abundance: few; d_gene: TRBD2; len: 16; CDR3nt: TGTGCCAGCAGCCCCCGGAGTAGCGGGTCCCAAGAGACCCAGTACTTC; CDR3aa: CASSPRSSGSQETQYF
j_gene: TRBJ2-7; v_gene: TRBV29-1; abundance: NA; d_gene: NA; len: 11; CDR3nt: TGCAGCGTTCGCAGGGGCTACGAGCAGTACTTC; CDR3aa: CSVRRGYEQYF
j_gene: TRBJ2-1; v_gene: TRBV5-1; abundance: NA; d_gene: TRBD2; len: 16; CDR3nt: TGCGCCAGCAGCGTGACACTAGCGGGCCTCTACAATGAGCAGTTCTTC; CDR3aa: CASSVTLAGLYNEQFF
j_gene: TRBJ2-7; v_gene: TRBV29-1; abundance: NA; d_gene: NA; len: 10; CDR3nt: TGCAGCGTTGGTCAGGGCGAGCAGTACTTC; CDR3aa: CSVGQGEQYF
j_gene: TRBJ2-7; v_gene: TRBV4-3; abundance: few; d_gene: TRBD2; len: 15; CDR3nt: TGCGCCAGCAGCCAAGATGGGGGGACTAGCTACGAGCAGTACTTC; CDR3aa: CASSQDGGTSYEQYF
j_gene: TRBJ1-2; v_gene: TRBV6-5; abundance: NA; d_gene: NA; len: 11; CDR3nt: TGTGCCGTCCGGGACTACTATGGCTACACCTTC; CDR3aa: CAVRDYYGYTF
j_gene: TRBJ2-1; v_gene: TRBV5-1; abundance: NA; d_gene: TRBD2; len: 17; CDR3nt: TGCGCCAGCAGCTTGGCCGGGTTAGCGGGAGGGAGTAATGAGCAGTTCTTC; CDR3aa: CASSLAGLAGGSNEQFF
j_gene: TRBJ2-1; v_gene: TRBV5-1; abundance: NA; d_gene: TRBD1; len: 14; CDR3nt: TGCGCCAGCAACCCGGGACAGGGCCTCAATGAGCAGTTCTTC; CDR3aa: CASNPGQGLNEQFF
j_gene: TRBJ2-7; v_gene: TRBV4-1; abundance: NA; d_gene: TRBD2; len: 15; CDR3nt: TGCGCCAGCAGCCATCCGGGACTAGTCCCGAGGGAGCAGTACTTC; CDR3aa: CASSHPGLVPREQYF
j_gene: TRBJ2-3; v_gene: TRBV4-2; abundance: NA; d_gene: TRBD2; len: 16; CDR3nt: TGTGCCAGCAGCCAAGGTTCTAGCGGGAGAGGAGATACGCAGTATTTT; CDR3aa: CASSQGSSGRGDTQYF
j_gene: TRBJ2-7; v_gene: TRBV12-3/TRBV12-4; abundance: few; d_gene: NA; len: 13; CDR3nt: TGTGCCAGCAGTTTACAACTAGTAGGCGAGCAGTACTTC; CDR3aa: CASSLQLVGEQYF
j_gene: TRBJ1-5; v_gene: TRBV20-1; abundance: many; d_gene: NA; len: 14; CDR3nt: TGCAGTGCTGGCGAAGGGCAGCTCAATCAGCCCCAGCATTTT; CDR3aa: CSAGEGQLNQPQHF
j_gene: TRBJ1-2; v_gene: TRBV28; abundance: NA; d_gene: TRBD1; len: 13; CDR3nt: TGTGCCAGCAGTCTCAGACAGGGGACTGGCTACACCTTC; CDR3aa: CASSLRQGTGYTF
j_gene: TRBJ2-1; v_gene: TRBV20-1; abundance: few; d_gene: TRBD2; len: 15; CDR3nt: TGCAGTGCTAGTATCCTAGCGGGGCCCTACAATGAGCAGTTCTTC; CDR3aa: CSASILAGPYNEQFF
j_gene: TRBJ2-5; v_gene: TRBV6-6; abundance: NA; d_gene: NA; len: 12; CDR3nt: TGTGCCAGCAGCTTCATCCAAGAGACCCAGTACTTC; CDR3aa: CASSFIQETQYF
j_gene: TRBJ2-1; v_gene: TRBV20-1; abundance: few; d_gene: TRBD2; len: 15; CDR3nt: TGCAGTGCCCTAACCCTAGCGGGACTCTACAATGAGCAGTTCTTC; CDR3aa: CSALTLAGLYNEQFF
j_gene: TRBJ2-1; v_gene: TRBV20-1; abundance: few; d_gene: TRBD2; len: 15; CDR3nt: TGCAGTGCTAGAGAACGGGTTAGCGGGAGCTATGAGCAGTTCTTC; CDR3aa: CSARERVSGSYEQFF
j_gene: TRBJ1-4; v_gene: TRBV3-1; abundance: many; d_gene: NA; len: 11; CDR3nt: TGTGCCAGCAGCCGAAATGAAAAACTGTTTTTT; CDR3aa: CASSRNEKLFF
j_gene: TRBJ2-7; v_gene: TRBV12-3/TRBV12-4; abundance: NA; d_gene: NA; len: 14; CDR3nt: TGTGCCAGCAGTTCGGGACTGTCCTCCTACGAGCAGTACTTC; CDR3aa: CASSSGLSSYEQYF
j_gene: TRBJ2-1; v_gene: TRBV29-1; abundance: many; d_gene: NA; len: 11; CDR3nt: TGCAGCGTGCAACCCGGGGGTGAGCAGTTCTTC; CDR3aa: CSVQPGGEQFF
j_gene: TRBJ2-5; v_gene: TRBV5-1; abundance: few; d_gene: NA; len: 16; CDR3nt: TGCGCCAGCAGCTTGGGGGACTCGCAGGGGGGAGAGACCCAGTACTTC; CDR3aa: CASSLGDSQGGETQYF
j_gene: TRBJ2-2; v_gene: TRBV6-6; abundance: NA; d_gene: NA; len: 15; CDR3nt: TGTGCCAGCACCCCACAGGGAGATTATACCGGGGAGCTGTTTTTT; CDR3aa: CASTPQGDYTGELFF
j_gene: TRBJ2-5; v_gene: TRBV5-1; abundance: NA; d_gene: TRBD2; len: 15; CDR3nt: TGCGCCAGCAGCGACGCTAGCGGGGCGCAAGAGACCCAGTACTTC; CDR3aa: CASSDASGAQETQYF
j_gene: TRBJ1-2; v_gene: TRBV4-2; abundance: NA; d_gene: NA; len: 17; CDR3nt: TGTGCCAGCAGCCAAGATACCGACAATCACCACTACTATGGCTACACCTTC; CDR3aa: CASSQDTDNHHYYGYTF
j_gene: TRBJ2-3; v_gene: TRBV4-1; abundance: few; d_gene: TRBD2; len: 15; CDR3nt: TGCGCCAGCAGCCCCCCCCGGGGGGGCACAGATACGCAGTATTTT; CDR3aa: CASSPPRGGTDTQYF
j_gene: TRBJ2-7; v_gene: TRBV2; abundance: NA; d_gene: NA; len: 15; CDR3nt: TGTGCCAGCAGTGAAGGTCAGGGTGCTTTGTACGAGCAGTACTTC; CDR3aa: CASSEGQGALYEQYF
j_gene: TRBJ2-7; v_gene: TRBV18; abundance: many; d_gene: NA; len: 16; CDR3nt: TGTGCCAGCTCACTCTCTACCGGGACACCGCCCTACGAGCAGTACTTC; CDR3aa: CASSLSTGTPPYEQYF
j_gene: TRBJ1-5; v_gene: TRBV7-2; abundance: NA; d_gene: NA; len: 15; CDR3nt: TGTGCCAGCAGCTTGCGCCAGGGAAGCAATCAGCCCCAGCATTTT; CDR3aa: CASSLRQGSNQPQHF
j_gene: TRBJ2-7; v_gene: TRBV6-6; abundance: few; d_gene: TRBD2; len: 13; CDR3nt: TGTGCCAGCAGGGCTGCGGGGGGTGGCGAGCAGTACTTC; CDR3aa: CASRAAGGGEQYF
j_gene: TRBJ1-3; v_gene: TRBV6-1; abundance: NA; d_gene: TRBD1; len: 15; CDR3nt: TGTGCCAGCAATCCGACAGGGGCCTCTGGAAACACCATATATTTT; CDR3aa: CASNPTGASGNTIYF
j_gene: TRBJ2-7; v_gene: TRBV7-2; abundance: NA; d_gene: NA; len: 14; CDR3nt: TGTGCCAGCAGCGATGGACGAGGGGGATACGAGCAGTACTTC; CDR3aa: CASSDGRGGYEQYF
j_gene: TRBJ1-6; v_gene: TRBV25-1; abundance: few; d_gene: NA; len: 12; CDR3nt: TGTGCCAGCAGTGAATACAATTCACCCCTCCACTTT; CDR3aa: CASSEYNSPLHF
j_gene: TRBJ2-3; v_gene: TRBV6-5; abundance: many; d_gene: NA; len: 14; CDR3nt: TGTGCCAGCGCCCCTGCCGGCTACACAGATACGCAGTATTTT; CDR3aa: CASAPAGYTDTQYF
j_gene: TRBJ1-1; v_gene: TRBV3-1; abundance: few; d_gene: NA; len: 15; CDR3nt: TGTGCCAGCAGCCAAGCCCAGTCGGATGTCAAAGGGACTTTCTTT; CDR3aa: CASSQAQSDVKGTFF
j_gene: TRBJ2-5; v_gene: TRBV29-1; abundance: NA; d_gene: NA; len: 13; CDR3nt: TGCAGCGTTGAACGGAATGCCCAAGAGACCCAGTACTTC; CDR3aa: CSVERNAQETQYF
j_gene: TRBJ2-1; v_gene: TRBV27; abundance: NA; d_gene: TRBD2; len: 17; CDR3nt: TGTGCCAGCAGTTTTGGTAGCGGGAGGGCTAGGAACAATGAGCAGTTCTTC; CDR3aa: CASSFGSGRARNNEQFF
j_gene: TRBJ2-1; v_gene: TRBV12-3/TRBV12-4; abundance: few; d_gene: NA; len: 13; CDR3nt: TGTGCCAGCAGTTTTGGGTTACCAGATGAGCAGTTCTTC; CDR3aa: CASSFGLPDEQFF
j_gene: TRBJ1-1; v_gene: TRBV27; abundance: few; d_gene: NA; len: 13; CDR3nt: TGTGCCAGCAGTTTTGCGGGGTACACTGAAGCTTTCTTT; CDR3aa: CASSFAGYTEAFF
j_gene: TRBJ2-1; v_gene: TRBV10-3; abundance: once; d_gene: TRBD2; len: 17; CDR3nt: TGTGCCACCAGTGAGTCGCTAGCGGGAGGTCTCTACAATGAGCAGTTCTTC; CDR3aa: CATSESLAGGLYNEQFF
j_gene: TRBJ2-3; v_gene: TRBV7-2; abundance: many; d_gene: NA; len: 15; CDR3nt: TGTGCCAGCAGCTTTGCAGGCGGAGCATCAGATACGCAGTATTTT; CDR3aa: CASSFAGGASDTQYF
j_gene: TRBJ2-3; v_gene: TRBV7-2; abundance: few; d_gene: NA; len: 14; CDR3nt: TGTGCCAGCAGCAACACAGGGCAGGTAGATACGCAGTATTTT; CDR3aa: CASSNTGQVDTQYF
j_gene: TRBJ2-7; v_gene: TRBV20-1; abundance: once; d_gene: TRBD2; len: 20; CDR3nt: TGCAGTGCTACGCGTCTTGAGATTACTAGCGGGAGTGTGTACTCCTACGAGCAGTACTTC; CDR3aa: CSATRLEITSGSVYSYEQYF
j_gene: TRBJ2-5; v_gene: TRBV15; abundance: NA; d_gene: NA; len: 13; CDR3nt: TGTGCCACCAGCAGAGATAGAGGGGAGACCCAGTACTTC; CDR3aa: CATSRDRGETQYF
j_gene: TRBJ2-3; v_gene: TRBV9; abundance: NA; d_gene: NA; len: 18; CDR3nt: TGTGCCAGCAGCGTAGAGGATTCGGCTCGAATGGGCACAGATACGCAGTATTTT; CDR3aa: CASSVEDSARMGTDTQYF
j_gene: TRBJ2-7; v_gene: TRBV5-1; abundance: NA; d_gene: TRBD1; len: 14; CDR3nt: TGCGCCAGCAGCTTGCAGACAGGGACCTACGAGCAGTACTTC; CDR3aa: CASSLQTGTYEQYF
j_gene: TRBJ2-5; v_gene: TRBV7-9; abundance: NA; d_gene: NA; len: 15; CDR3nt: TGTGCCAGCAACGTGGGGGGCGGACTACAAGAGACCCAGTACTTC; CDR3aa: CASNVGGGLQETQYF
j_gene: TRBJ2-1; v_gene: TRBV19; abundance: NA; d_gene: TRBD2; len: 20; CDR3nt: TGTGCCAGTAGTACCCAGAATGGACTAGCGGGAGTAGGCTACTACAATGAGCAGTTCTTC; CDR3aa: CASSTQNGLAGVGYYNEQFF